The source of this T cell receptor beta chain is a study of CD8+CD57+ T cells in acquired aplastic anemia. Study background: Isolated CD4+ and CD8+ cells, once sorted, yielded DNA averaging about 3.4 ug. For CD4+ cells, healthy donors had an average of approximately 9.8 million reads.

Germline CDR1 and CDR2: SNHLY and FYNNEI. The CDR3 is 15 amino acids. The germline V and J ends were trimmed by 6 bases and 9 bases, with 18 bases remaining between them. Turning to this clonotype: The target antigen is unknown.

Profiling that covered TCR beta VDJ and CDR3 relied on genomic DNA as its template. From the reads, TCRdb called clonotypes with MiXCR, one entry per CDR3 protein. The table includes about 210,000 distinct CDR3 sequences, about 59% detected once. Regarding the study as a whole: There were over 25 CD8+ CDR3 sequences that occurred in both patients and controls. CD8+ Simpson's diversity showed no significant patient-control difference.

Sequencing was carried out using sorted CD4+, CD8+, or CD8+CD57+ T cells (not recorded which) from PBMCs. V gene TRBV2 combines with J gene TRBJ1-6; a weak D match, TRBD1 (6 bases). This receptor was obtained from a human donor in good health. The CDR3 DNA is TGTGCCAGCAGGGGGGCCGAGGGGAGGGTTTCACCCCTCCACTTT. It specifies CASRGAEGRVSPLHF.